A single sample gave rise to the 4 T cell receptor beta chains below, sequenced in a study of blood T cell repertoires in COVID-19 (dated by TCRdb to the early 2020s). The receptor library was made with the immunoSEQ multiplex PCR assay. The source is immuneACCESS, and TCRdb retained only in-frame sequences with V and J called. Part of the clones is not carried over; for the studies checked, unresolved V genes explain less than half of this, and the remainder is unexplained. This sample comprises 250,000 or so clones, approximately 89% of them detected only once. The top ten constitute 2.5% to 3% of the sample. Sequenced input: PBMCs or T cells enriched from blood (not recorded which). These receptors all stem from a man aged 35-49 years who had been exposed to COVID-19.

This chain connects TRBV19 to TRBJ1-2; TRBD1 matches at 10 bases. Per germline, CDR1 LNHDA and CDR2 SQIVND (reference sequence). The CDR3 consists of 14 residues. J lost 8 bases, V lost 4 bases, and 7 bases had no gene match. For the CDR3, the DNA is TGTGCCAGTAGTACAGACAGGGGGCCGGAGGGCTACACCTTC. This sequence encodes CASSTDRGPEGYTF.

This clone was seen more than once but under ten times. V usage is TRBV28 and J usage is TRBJ2-3, with a weak D call TRBD1 (6 bases). Germline V gene data show CDR1 as MDHEN and CDR2 as SYDVKM. Trimming cost V 4 bases and J 4 bases, with 15 bases left between them. The CDR3 is made up of 15 amino acids. DNA of the CDR3: TGTGCCAGCAGTTCACAGGGACATCAGGCAGATACGCAGTATTTT. Its translation is CASSSQGHQADTQYF.

This rearrangement joins TRBV30 to TRBJ2-3; TRBD2 matches 11 bases. The length of the CDR3 is 16 residues. The V gene end was trimmed by 3 bases and the J gene end by 3 bases; junction bases not matched to a gene: 8. CDR1 and CDR2 from the germline V gene are GTSNPN and SVGIG (reference sequence). The CDR3 sequence: CAWSRWLAGGTDTQYF. The CDR3 DNA follows: TGTGCCTGGAGCCGGTGGCTAGCGGGAGGTACAGATACGCAGTATTTT.

This chain connects TRBV19 to TRBJ2-1; possible D gene TRBD2, 5 bases. The length of the CDR3 is 16 residues. CDR1 is LNHDA, CDR2 SQIVND, per germline (reference sequence). The V and J ends lost 4 bases and 0 bases respectively, with 13 bases between them. For the CDR3, the DNA is TGTGCCAGTAGTAGGATACCTAGCAACTCCTACAATGAGCAGTTCTTC. It translates to CASSRIPSNSYNEQFF. The full variable domain, in which reference TRBV19 and TRBJ2-1 provide the parts outside the CDR3, is DGGITQSPKYLFRKEGQNVTLSCEQNLNHDAMYWYRQDPGQGLRLIYYSQIVNDFQKGDIAEGYSVSREKKESFPLTVTSAQKNPTAFYLCASSRIPSNSYNEQFFGPGTRLTVL.